Reported below is one T cell receptor beta chain. Its target is not known. This sample was included in a study of response to subunit inactivated influenza vaccine. MiXCR, run by TCRdb on the RT-PCR reads, gives a single entry per CDR3 protein. The sample lists about 800,000 distinct CDR3 sequences; approximately 22% were seen once. Study conclusions and caveats: Seasonal influenza vaccination, on each occasion, was suggested by the authors to recruit few new T cells.

The CDR3 consists of 14 residues. V was clipped by 3 bases and J by 6 bases, with 12 bases between them. Per the germline V gene, CDR1 is KGHSH and CDR2 is LQKENI. The clonotype comes from a man aged 50-59 years who received an inactivated influenza vaccine. This specimen was PBMCs from blood, taken about 5 days after vaccination. The J gene is TRBJ2-1, the V gene TRBV18; D perhaps matches TRBD1 (5 bases). CDR3 residues: CASSPQQQVNEQFF. The CDR3 DNA reads TGTGCCAGCTCACCCCAGCAACAGGTCAATGAGCAGTTCTTC.